This TCR beta chain emerged from a study of OX40 agonist ivuxolimab in advanced cancers. The germline V gene has CDR1 KGHSH and CDR2 LQKENI. The V and J ends lost 5 bases and 0 bases respectively, with 9 bases between them. The length of the CDR3 is 14 residues. This clone was recorded once. Its antigen is as yet unknown. The repertoire was sequenced with immunoSEQ multiplex PCR; TCRdb's copy has only in-frame clones and lacks some. The repertoire has approximately 82,000 clones, 80% to 95% of them found once; the top ten carry under 0.7%. Whole-study results and caveats: Those patients achieving a partial response at 0.1-3.0 mg/kg showed among the lowest clonal expansion. At 0.1 to 3.0 mg/kg, CD4+ and CD8+ blood T cells expanded clonally by week 6. Among some nonresponders, normalized T-cell clonal expansion was also low.

The rearrangement joins TRBV18 to TRBJ2-3; no clear D. The sequence came from an adult with an advanced solid tumor such as melanoma, head and neck, liver or kidney cancer. The source was CD4+ or CD8+ T cells sorted from blood, collected in a trial of the OX40 agonist ivuxolimab. The CDR3 protein is CASSSSDSTDTQYF. In DNA form, the CDR3 reads TGTGCCAGCTCATCTTCGGACAGCACAGATACGCAGTATTTT.